The clone carrying this T cell receptor beta chain was counted many times. TCRdb's copy holds only in-frame clones and misses some; the assay was immunoSEQ multiplex PCR. The sample contains about a million clones, around 76% of which appear only once. Per germline, CDR1 SGHTA and CDR2 FQGNSA. This CDR3 contains 15 residues. Germline trimming cut 5 bases from V and 9 bases from J; bases unmatched to any gene: 5. This entry belongs to a study of shared clonotypes between healthy human individuals. The chain carries TRBV7-2 and TRBJ2-1; TRBD2 matches 15 bases. Sequencing was done on a sample of memory CD4+ T cells sorted from blood. Subset indicated: CD45RA-negative fraction. The receptor was isolated from a man aged 18 to 30 in good health. CDR3 sequence (DNA): TGTGCCAGCAGCCTACGGACTAGCGGGAGGGGTGAGCAGTTCTTC. Encoded protein: CASSLRTSGRGEQFF.